Listed below are T cell receptor beta chains from one sample, sequenced in a study of T cells after posttransplantation cyclophosphamide. The data were produced by immunoSEQ multiplex PCR, yet TCRdb's version contains in-frame clones alone and is incomplete. Of about 50,000 clones in the sample, 94% were seen once. The sequenced sample was PBMCs. These receptors all stem from a woman aged 25-40 years in good health and a related stem cell transplant donor. Both conserved end residues are part of each CDR3. D genes are given only for firm matches. Not every row has a clone size; where given, it reads once, few, many or a size class.

d_call,clone_size,j_call,cdr3_length,v_call,cdr3_aa,cdr3_nt
-,-,TRBJ1-1,13,TRBV11-3,CASSLGRNTEAFF,TGTGCCAGCAGCTTAGGCAGGAACACTGAAGCTTTCTTT
-,-,TRBJ2-1,15,TRBV7-2,CASSPPPQGGNEQFF,TGTGCCAGCAGTCCTCCCCCACAGGGCGGCAATGAGCAGTTCTTC
-,-,TRBJ1-1,14,TRBV7-2,CASSLGRGFTEAFF,TGTGCCAGCAGCTTAGGGAGGGGCTTCACTGAAGCTTTCTTT
-,-,TRBJ1-2,15,TRBV6-1,CASGTIWGLGYGYTF,TGTGCCAGCGGGACAATTTGGGGTCTTGGCTATGGCTACACCTTC
-,once,TRBJ2-7,13,TRBV30,CAWKHPPLYEQYF,TGTGCCTGGAAACACCCGCCACTATACGAGCAGTACTTC
TRBD2,-,TRBJ2-5,15,TRBV7-9,CASSLGTSGQETQYF,TGTGCCAGCAGCCTGGGGACTAGCGGACAAGAGACCCAGTACTTC
TRBD1,-,TRBJ1-2,14,TRBV5-4,CASSGTGTNYGYTF,TGTGCCAGCAGCGGGACAGGGACCAACTATGGCTACACCTTC
-,-,TRBJ1-1,14,TRBV12-5,CASLGSRLNTEAFF,TGTGCTAGTTTAGGGAGCCGTCTGAACACTGAAGCTTTCTTT
TRBD1,-,TRBJ2-6,19,TRBV4-1,CASSQGIGQGVSGANVLTF,TGCGCCAGCAGCCAAGGGATTGGACAGGGAGTCTCTGGGGCCAACGTCCTGACTTTC
TRBD1,-,TRBJ2-5,16,TRBV4-1,CASSETGSPIQETQYF,TGCGCCAGCAGCGAGACAGGGTCCCCGATCCAAGAGACCCAGTACTTC
-,-,TRBJ2-1,16,TRBV28,CASSSHREETDNEQFF,TGTGCCAGCAGTAGTCACAGGGAAGAAACAGACAATGAGCAGTTCTTC
TRBD2,-,TRBJ2-5,14,TRBV9,CASSRAAGAETQYF,TGTGCCAGCAGCCGAGCAGCGGGGGCAGAGACCCAGTACTTC
TRBD1,few,TRBJ1-5,14,TRBV19,CASSDRGDVQPQHF,TGTGCCAGTAGTGACAGGGGGGATGTGCAGCCCCAGCATTTT
-,-,TRBJ1-2,11,TRBV4-2,CASSQDRGYTF,TGTGCCAGCAGCCAAGATCGGGGCTACACCTTC
-,-,TRBJ1-1,13,TRBV7-8,CASSINRDTEAFF,TGTGCCAGCAGCATAAACAGGGACACTGAAGCTTTCTTT
-,-,TRBJ2-5,13,TRBV30,CAWMYRFQETQYF,TGTGCCTGGATGTATAGATTCCAAGAGACCCAGTACTTC